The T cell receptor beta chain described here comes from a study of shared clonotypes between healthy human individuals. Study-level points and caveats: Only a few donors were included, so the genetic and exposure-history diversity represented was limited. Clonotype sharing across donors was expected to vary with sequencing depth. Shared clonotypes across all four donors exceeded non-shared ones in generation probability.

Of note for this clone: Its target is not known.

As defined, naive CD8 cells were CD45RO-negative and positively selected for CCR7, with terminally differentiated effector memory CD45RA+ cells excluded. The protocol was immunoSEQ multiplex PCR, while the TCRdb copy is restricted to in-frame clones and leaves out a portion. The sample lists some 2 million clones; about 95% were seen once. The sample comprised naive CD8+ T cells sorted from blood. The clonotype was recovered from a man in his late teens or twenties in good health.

The CDR3 loop is CASSRLRDTGELFF. CDR3 DNA sequence: TGTGCCAGCAGCCGCCTCAGGGACACCGGGGAGCTGTTTTTT. The V gene is TRBV7-6, the J gene TRBJ2-2, with D possibly matching TRBD1 (5 bases). The CDR3 runs 14 residues. V was trimmed by 5 bases and J by 3 bases, leaving 10 bases between them. Germline V lookup: CDR1 SGHVS, CDR2 FNYEAQ.